This T cell receptor beta chain was sequenced for a study of response to subunit inactivated influenza vaccine. This clonotype was observed a few times. The antigen is not known. A junction end diverges from the germline sequence, so it may reflect a read error. In TCRdb, the RT-PCR reads were re-called with MiXCR into one record per CDR3 protein. The sample lists roughly 500,000 distinct CDR3 sequences, roughly 23% occurring once. General study findings and limits: There was a suggestion from the authors that each seasonal influenza vaccination recruits few new T cells.

The germline V gene has CDR1 DFQATT and CDR2 SNEGSKA (reference sequence). The CDR3 covers 18 residues. V usage is TRBV20-1 and J usage is TRBJ2-1; the D gene could be TRBD1 or TRBD2 (5 bases each). The sequencing here drew on CD4+ T cells sorted from PBMCs, taken less than 6 days after vaccination. The source of this sequence is a man in his forties or fifties who received an inactivated influenza vaccine. Here the CDR3 DNA reads TGCTGTGCTAGAGGGGACCGGGTGGCGGCGAGCTCCTACAATGAGCAGTTCTTC. Protein sequence: CCARGDRVAASSYNEQFF.